This T cell receptor beta chain was sequenced for a study of blood T cell repertoires in COVID-19. Study information: Spain, Italy and the United States supplied samples that represented acute and convalescent COVID-19. Sources were T cells, B-cell-depleted T cells, or PBMCs; the material itself was cDNA or gDNA.

As handled by the study authors: Amplified reference gene primers provided the basis for estimating nucleated cell counts. TCRdb's copy holds only in-frame clones and misses some; the assay was immunoSEQ multiplex PCR. V, J and clone size are those of that table, while D and trimming were read from the DNA. The table lists roughly 200,000 clones, 70% to 90% of them singletons, with around 1.4% in the top ten. The source is a young man with active or convalescent COVID-19. Sequencing was performed on peripheral blood.

CDR3: CASSPGQGLSETQYF. In DNA, the CDR3 is TGTGCCAGCAGCCCGGGACAGGGGCTTTCGGAGACCCAGTACTTC. V gene TRBV5-4 combines with J gene TRBJ2-5; TRBD1 aligns across 10 bases. This CDR3 is built from 15 residues. V gave up 4 bases and J gave up 5 bases; unmatched junction bases: 8. Germline CDR1 SGHNT, CDR2 YYREEE (reference sequence).